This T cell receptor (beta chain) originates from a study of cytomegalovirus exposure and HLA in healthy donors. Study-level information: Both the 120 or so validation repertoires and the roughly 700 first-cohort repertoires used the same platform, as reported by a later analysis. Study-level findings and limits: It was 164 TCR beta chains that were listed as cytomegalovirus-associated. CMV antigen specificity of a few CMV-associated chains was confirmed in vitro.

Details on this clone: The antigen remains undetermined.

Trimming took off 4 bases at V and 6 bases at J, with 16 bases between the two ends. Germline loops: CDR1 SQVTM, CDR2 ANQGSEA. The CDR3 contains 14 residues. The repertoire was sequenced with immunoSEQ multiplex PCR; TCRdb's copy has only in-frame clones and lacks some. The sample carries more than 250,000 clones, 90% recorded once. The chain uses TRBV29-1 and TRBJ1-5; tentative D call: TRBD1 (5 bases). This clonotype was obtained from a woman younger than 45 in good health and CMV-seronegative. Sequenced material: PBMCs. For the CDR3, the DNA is TGCAGCGTTGGCGAGGGACGATGGGGTCAGCCCCAGCATTTT. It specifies CSVGEGRWGQPQHF.